Presented here are 20 T cell receptor beta chains from one specimen sequenced in a study of shared clonotypes between healthy human individuals. TCRdb's table, derived via immunoSEQ multiplex PCR, lists solely in-frame clones and lacks some. The sample has over 2 million clones; about nine tenths are singletons. The sequencing sample was made of naive CD4+ T cells from PBMCs. Subset given: CD45RA+ positively selected. Receptors were obtained from a man younger than 35 in good health. Some clones in this sample may be carry-over from other donors' samples.

V gene TRBV5-6 combines with J gene TRBJ2-2; D is possibly TRBD1 or TRBD2 (5 bases each). CDR3 size: 15 residues. CDR1 and CDR2 (germline): SGHDT, YYEEEE. Trimming took 4 bases from V and 6 from J, leaving 16 bases between them. CDR3 region: CASSPRAGFSGELFF. CDR3 nucleotides: TGTGCCAGCAGCCCGCGGGCAGGGTTCTCCGGGGAGCTGTTTTTT.

A few counts support this clone. The chain employs TRBV4-2 and TRBJ2-2, with no clear D. The length of the CDR3 is 14 residues. V was trimmed by 1 base and J by 8 bases, leaving 11 bases between them. CDR1 is LGHNA and CDR2 is YNFKEQ in the germline V gene. CDR3 DNA: TGTGCCAGCAGCCAAGTCTGGGGTAGAGGGGAGCTGTTTTTT. Translating gives CASSQVWGRGELFF.

The CDR3 protein is CAWSETGGPNTGELFF. The CDR3 bases are TGTGCCTGGAGCGAAACAGGGGGACCGAACACCGGGGAGCTGTTTTTT. The chain carries TRBV30 and TRBJ2-2; 8 bases align to TRBD1. The V gene end was trimmed by 3 bases and the J gene end by 0 bases; junction bases not matched to a gene: 6. This CDR3 contains 16 residues. Germline assignment: CDR1 GTSNPN and CDR2 SVGIG (reference sequence).

The CDR3 loop is CASSFSYSTSGSTDTQYF. CDR3 in DNA: TGCGCCAGCAGCTTTTCCTACTCGACTAGCGGCAGCACAGATACGCAGTATTTT. The chain uses TRBV5-1 and TRBJ2-3; 9 bases are shared with TRBD2. The CDR3 has 18 amino acids. With V trimmed by 2 bases and J by 0 bases, 10 bases remained unmatched. In germline, CDR1 is SGHRS, CDR2 YFSETQ.

This chain links TRBV30 with TRBJ2-7; 10 bases are a match to TRBD1. The CDR3 sequence is 13 residues long. Germline assignment: CDR1 GTSNPN and CDR2 SVGIG (reference sequence). With V trimmed by 4 bases and J by 4 bases, 4 bases remained unmatched. CDR3 nucleotides: TGTGCCTGGACTCGGACAGGGGGTTACGAGCAGTACTTC. It is translated as CAWTRTGGYEQYF.

The rearrangement uses TRBV27 and TRBJ2-5, with D perhaps being TRBD1 or TRBD2 (5 bases each). Germline values: CDR1 MNHEY, CDR2 SMNVEV (reference sequence). Trimming left V 5 bases short and J 5 bases short, with 24 bases between. This CDR3 is built from 17 residues. CDR3: CASSPSGTWGGWETQYF. The CDR3 region has the DNA TGTGCCAGCAGTCCCTCGGGAACATGGGGCGGGTGGGAGACCCAGTACTTC.

The V call is TRBV19, the J call TRBJ2-6, with a possible D match to TRBD2 (5 bases). This CDR3 has 15 residues. CDR1 is LNHDA and CDR2 is SQIVND in the germline V gene (reference sequence). Trimming took 7 bases from V and 2 from J, leaving 12 bases between them. The CDR3 here is CASTSLAAGANVLTF. For the CDR3, the DNA is TGTGCCAGTACTTCCCTAGCTGCTGGGGCCAACGTCCTGACTTTC.

This chain uses TRBV4-2 with TRBJ2-6; no definite D call. Trimming took off 4 bases at V and 3 bases at J, with 16 bases between the two ends. CDR1 LGHNA and CDR2 YNFKEQ come from the germline V gene. The CDR3 has 17 amino acids. CDR3 amino acids: CASSREDVGFGANVLTF. The CDR3 DNA sequence: TGTGCCAGCAGCCGCGAAGACGTGGGGTTTGGGGCCAACGTCCTGACTTTC.

On this clone itself: Other nucleotide sequences from this sample produce the same CDR3. The chain has TRBV11-3 and TRBJ2-7; D is possibly TRBD2 (5 bases). V dropped 1 base and J dropped 4 bases, with 8 bases sitting between them. The V gene's germline CDR1 is SGHNT and CDR2 YENEEA. The CDR3 is 13 amino acids. The CDR3 protein is CASSLGAGYEQYF. CDR3 DNA sequence: TGTGCCAGCAGCTTAGGGGCGGGTTACGAGCAGTACTTC.

The chain recombines TRBV2 with TRBJ2-5; TRBD2 agrees at 7 bases. With V trimmed by 1 base and J by 5 bases, 4 bases remained unmatched. The germline CDR1 and CDR2 sequences are SNHLY and FYNNEI. The CDR3 spans 14 residues. The CDR3 DNA reads as TGTGCCAGCAGTGAAGAGGGCGGGAGCGAGACCCAGTACTTC. It translates to CASSEEGGSETQYF.

The V call is TRBV5-4, the J call TRBJ2-1; TRBD1 matches 8 bases. Germline V gives CDR1 SGHNT, CDR2 YYREEE (reference sequence). The CDR3 contains 12 residues. V shed 4 bases, J shed 10 bases, and the junction held 4 bases outside the gene matches. The CDR3 here is CASSPGGREQFF. DNA of the CDR3: TGTGCCAGCAGCCCAGGGGGCCGGGAGCAGTTCTTC.

This chain connects TRBV6-6 to TRBJ1-2; 8 bases are a match to TRBD1. The CDR3 sequence is 13 residues long. Germline V gene data show CDR1 as MNHNY and CDR2 as SVGAGI (reference sequence). V lost 7 bases to trimming and J lost 4 bases; unmatched junction nucleotides: 5. CDR3 protein: CASITGTGYGYTF. CDR3 coding DNA: TGTGCCAGCATTACCGGGACAGGCTATGGCTACACCTTC.

The DNA for the CDR3 is TGTGCCTGGAGACTCGGTTACTGGAATGAGCAGTTCTTC. Its translation: CAWRLGYWNEQFF. The chain joins TRBV30 to TRBJ2-1; D call uncertain. This CDR3 region has 13 residues. The germline V gene has CDR1 GTSNPN and CDR2 SVGIG (reference sequence). Trimming cost V 3 bases and J 7 bases, with 13 bases left between them. Using reference TRBV30 and TRBJ2-1 for the parts outside the CDR3, the full variable domain is SQTIHQWPATLVQPVGSPLSLECTVEGTSNPNLYWYRQAAGRGLQLLFYSVGIGQISSEVPQNLSASRPQDRQFILSSKKLLLSDSGFYLCAWRLGYWNEQFFGPGTRLTVL.

The V and J genes are TRBV4-2 and TRBJ2-1, with a possible D match to TRBD2 (6 bases). The length of the CDR3 is 13 residues. Trimming left V 2 bases short and J 7 bases short, with 9 bases between. Germline V lookup: CDR1 LGHNA, CDR2 YNFKEQ. The chain's CDR3 is CASSQSGPNEQFF. The CDR3 DNA follows: TGTGCCAGCAGCCAAAGCGGGCCGAATGAGCAGTTCTTC.

Worth noting for this clone: The same CDR3 is also encoded by other DNA sequences in this sample. CDR3 DNA sequence: TGCAGCGTTGAACAGGGAGCAGAGACCCAGTACTTC. It translates to CSVEQGAETQYF. The chain has TRBV29-1 and TRBJ2-5; D might be TRBD1 or TRBD2, each matching 5 bases. Germline CDR1 reads SQVTM; CDR2 reads ANQGSEA. Trimming left V 2 bases short and J 4 bases short, with 8 bases between. CDR3 length: 12 amino acids.

This chain links TRBV11-3 with TRBJ2-7, with D uncertain. Looked up from germline, CDR1 is SGHNT and CDR2 is YENEEA. The CDR3 spans 15 residues. Between the trimmed V and J ends, which lost 1 base and 4 bases, there was a span of 14 bases. Written as DNA, the CDR3 is TGTGCCAGCAGCTTAGTTAGATATCATAGGTACGAGCAGTACTTC. It encodes CASSLVRYHRYEQYF.

The V gene is TRBV28, the J gene TRBJ2-1; 10 positions agree with TRBD2. Per germline, CDR1 MDHEN and CDR2 SYDVKM. The CDR3 covers 14 residues. V was clipped by 8 bases and J by 10 bases; unmatched bases: 11. CDR3 loop: CASVSSGRAGEQFF. DNA for the CDR3: TGTGCCAGCGTATCCAGCGGGAGGGCAGGGGAGCAGTTCTTC. Full variable domain (outside the CDR3, taken from reference TRBV28 and TRBJ2-1): DVKVTQSSRYLVKRTGEKVFLECVQDMDHENMFWYRQDPGLGLRLIYFSYDVKMKEKGDIPEGYSVSREKKERFSLILESASTNQTSMYLCASVSSGRAGEQFFGPGTRLTVL.

V is TRBV28 and J is TRBJ1-1, with a weak D call TRBD1 (6 bases). This CDR3 spans 12 amino acids. Germline V lookup: CDR1 MDHEN, CDR2 SYDVKM. V lost 2 bases and J lost 11, with 12 bases in between. The CDR3 DNA is TGTGCCAGCAGTTTAAGGGCTAGGGGGGCTTTCTTT. Protein product: CASSLRARGAFF.

The V gene is TRBV9, the J gene TRBJ2-5, with D tentatively TRBD2 (5 bases). The germline V and J ends were trimmed by 4 bases and 0 bases, with 10 bases remaining between them. Germline CDR1 reads SGDLS; CDR2 reads YYNGEE. This CDR3 region has 14 residues. CDR3 protein: CASSTRGNQETQYF. The CDR3 coding sequence is TGTGCCAGCAGCACCCGGGGTAACCAAGAGACCCAGTACTTC. Full variable domain (outside the CDR3, taken from reference TRBV9 and TRBJ2-5): DSGVTQTPKHLITATGQRVTLRCSPRSGDLSVYWYQQSLDQGLQFLIQYYNGEERAKGNILERFSAQQFPDLHSELNLSSLELGDSALYFCASSTRGNQETQYFGPGTRLLVL.

For this clone: Additional DNA sequences in this sample encode the identical CDR3. V is TRBV19 and J is TRBJ1-2, with a weak D call TRBD1 (5 bases). Per the germline V gene, CDR1 is LNHDA and CDR2 is SQIVND (reference sequence). The germline V and J ends were trimmed by 1 base and 4 bases, with 7 bases remaining between them. The CDR3 sequence is 13 residues long. CDR3 sequence (DNA): TGTGCCAGTAGTATAGGGGGCTCCTATGGCTACACCTTC. Amino acids: CASSIGGSYGYTF. Supplemented by reference TRBV19 and TRBJ1-2, the full variable domain reads DGGITQSPKYLFRKEGQNVTLSCEQNLNHDAMYWYRQDPGQGLRLIYYSQIVNDFQKGDIAEGYSVSREKKESFPLTVTSAQKNPTAFYLCASSIGGSYGYTFGSGTRLTVV.